These T cell receptor beta chains were read from a single sample in a study of blood T cell repertoires in COVID-19. TCRdb's table, derived via immunoSEQ multiplex PCR, lists solely in-frame clones and lacks some. The sample has about 50,000 clones; over 75% are singletons. Material for sequencing was peripheral blood. The receptors stem from a human donor with active COVID-19. The donor label of this sample is uncertain. The CDR3 runs from the conserved cysteine through the conserved F or W. A D gene is named only where the DNA matches it firmly. Expanded clones get a size class; other rows say once, few or many, or leave the size out.

j_gene: TRBJ1-2
v_gene: TRBV19
abundance: .
d_gene: TRBD1
CDR3nt: TGTGCCAGTAGTATATTGGGTGGGGGTCCAGGGGGCCGTGGCTACACCTTC
CDR3aa: CASSILGGGPGGRGYTF

j_gene: TRBJ1-6
v_gene: TRBV7-9
abundance: .
d_gene: .
CDR3nt: TGTGCCAGCAGCTTGAATTACCTATATAATTCACCCCTCCACTTT
CDR3aa: CASSLNYLYNSPLHF

j_gene: TRBJ2-7
v_gene: TRBV19
abundance: .
d_gene: .
CDR3nt: TGTGCCAGTAGTCCTCGACAGGTCTACGAGCAGTACTTC
CDR3aa: CASSPRQVYEQYF

j_gene: TRBJ2-7
v_gene: TRBV6-5
abundance: .
d_gene: .
CDR3nt: TGTGCCAGCAGTTTGGCCGGAGCCTACGAGCAGTACTTC
CDR3aa: CASSLAGAYEQYF

j_gene: TRBJ2-1
v_gene: TRBV6-2/TRBV6-3
abundance: .
d_gene: TRBD2
CDR3nt: TGTGCCAGCAGTTACGCTAGACTAGCGGGAGGCAATGAGCAGTTCTTC
CDR3aa: CASSYARLAGGNEQFF

j_gene: TRBJ2-1
v_gene: TRBV7-9
abundance: once
d_gene: .
CDR3nt: TGTGCCAGCAGCTTAGATAACCAGGGTAATGAGCAGTTCTTC
CDR3aa: CASSLDNQGNEQFF

j_gene: TRBJ2-7
v_gene: TRBV6-1
abundance: .
d_gene: TRBD2
CDR3nt: TGTGCCAGCAGTGAAATGGCTAGCGGGACCTTCTCCTACGAGCAGTACTTC
CDR3aa: CASSEMASGTFSYEQYF

j_gene: TRBJ2-1
v_gene: TRBV3-1/TRBV3-2
abundance: .
d_gene: TRBD2
CDR3nt: TGTGCCAGCAGCCACTTCGCGGGAGGTACCTACAATGAGCAGTTCTTC
CDR3aa: CASSHFAGGTYNEQFF

j_gene: TRBJ1-5
v_gene: TRBV7-2
abundance: .
d_gene: .
CDR3nt: TGTGCCAGCAGCTTTCCGGGAGCCATGCCGCAGCATTTT
CDR3aa: CASSFPGAMPQHF

j_gene: TRBJ2-7
v_gene: TRBV12-2
abundance: .
d_gene: .
CDR3nt: TGTGCAAGTCGCTTAGCGCAGGGGCGCTCCTACGAGCAGTACTTC
CDR3aa: CASRLAQGRSYEQYF

j_gene: TRBJ2-1
v_gene: TRBV9
abundance: few
d_gene: TRBD2
CDR3nt: TGTGCCAGCAGCGTTTATCTATCGGGGGGGCCCAATGAGCAGTTCTTC
CDR3aa: CASSVYLSGGPNEQFF

j_gene: TRBJ2-5
v_gene: TRBV19
abundance: .
d_gene: TRBD1
CDR3nt: TGTGCCAGTAGTATACAGGGGGATGGGGAGACCCAGTACTTC
CDR3aa: CASSIQGDGETQYF

j_gene: TRBJ1-5
v_gene: TRBV9
abundance: .
d_gene: .
CDR3nt: TGTGCCAGCAGCGTAGGACAATTTCAGCCCCAGCATTTT
CDR3aa: CASSVGQFQPQHF

j_gene: TRBJ2-1
v_gene: TRBV4-3
abundance: once
d_gene: TRBD2
CDR3nt: TGCGCCAGCAGCCCGCGACTAGCGTCATACAATGAGCAGTTCTTC
CDR3aa: CASSPRLASYNEQFF

j_gene: TRBJ2-7
v_gene: TRBV20-1
abundance: few
d_gene: TRBD1
CDR3nt: TGCAGTGCTAGTGACAGGGTCGAGCAGTACTTC
CDR3aa: CSASDRVEQYF

j_gene: TRBJ2-1
v_gene: TRBV4-3
abundance: .
d_gene: .
CDR3nt: TGCGCCAGCAGCCAAAACAAAGGGGGTAGCAATGAGCAGTTCTTC
CDR3aa: CASSQNKGGSNEQFF

j_gene: TRBJ1-4
v_gene: TRBV2
abundance: .
d_gene: .
CDR3nt: TGTGCCAGCACTGAATCTAGCGAGAGTGAAAAACTGTTTTTT
CDR3aa: CASTESSESEKLFF

j_gene: TRBJ1-3
v_gene: TRBV18
abundance: .
d_gene: TRBD1
CDR3nt: TGTGCCAGCTCACCAAATCCGGGACAGGGATTTGGCACCATATATTTT
CDR3aa: CASSPNPGQGFGTIYF

j_gene: TRBJ2-7
v_gene: TRBV18
abundance: .
d_gene: .
CDR3nt: TGTGCCAGCTCACTGGAGATGCGGGGAGAGCAGTACTTC
CDR3aa: CASSLEMRGEQYF

j_gene: TRBJ1-6
v_gene: TRBV28
abundance: .
d_gene: TRBD1
CDR3nt: TGTGCCAGCAGTTTCGGACAGGGGGGCTATAATTCACCCCTCCACTTT
CDR3aa: CASSFGQGGYNSPLHF

j_gene: TRBJ2-7
v_gene: TRBV7-8
abundance: .
d_gene: TRBD1
CDR3nt: TGTGCCAGCAGCCCTCGGACAGGTACCTACGAGCAGTACTTC
CDR3aa: CASSPRTGTYEQYF

j_gene: TRBJ2-7
v_gene: TRBV19
abundance: .
d_gene: TRBD2
CDR3nt: TGTGCCAGTAGTATGTCTAGCGGAAAGAGCTCCTACGAGCAGTACTTC
CDR3aa: CASSMSSGKSSYEQYF

j_gene: TRBJ1-1
v_gene: TRBV27
abundance: .
d_gene: .
CDR3nt: TGTGCCAGCAGTCCCCGGGACTTGAACACTGAAGCTTTCTTT
CDR3aa: CASSPRDLNTEAFF

j_gene: TRBJ1-1
v_gene: TRBV14
abundance: .
d_gene: .
CDR3nt: TGTGCCAGCAGCCAAGTGTTGGGAGGCGGCGGCACTGAAGCTTTCTTT
CDR3aa: CASSQVLGGGGTEAFF

j_gene: TRBJ2-4
v_gene: TRBV2
abundance: few
d_gene: TRBD2
CDR3nt: TGTGCCAGCAGTGACCTAGCGGGAGGGCCGTACATTCAGTACTTC
CDR3aa: CASSDLAGGPYIQYF

j_gene: TRBJ2-2
v_gene: TRBV19
abundance: .
d_gene: TRBD1
CDR3nt: TGTGCCAGTAGTACCCGGACAGGAGAAGGGACCGGGGAGCTGTTTTTT
CDR3aa: CASSTRTGEGTGELFF

j_gene: TRBJ2-1
v_gene: TRBV28
abundance: .
d_gene: .
CDR3nt: TGTGCCAGCCACCAGAGAGGCTCCTACAATGAGCAGTTCTTC
CDR3aa: CASHQRGSYNEQFF

j_gene: TRBJ2-7
v_gene: TRBV28
abundance: few
d_gene: TRBD2
CDR3nt: TGTGCCAGCAGTTTCTCGGGAGGGCCCCACGAGCAGTACTTC
CDR3aa: CASSFSGGPHEQYF

j_gene: TRBJ1-2
v_gene: TRBV6-5
abundance: .
d_gene: .
CDR3nt: TGTGCCAGCAGTTACTCTCGGGGGGCGTACACCTTC
CDR3aa: CASSYSRGAYTF

j_gene: TRBJ1-6
v_gene: TRBV9
abundance: .
d_gene: .
CDR3nt: TGTGCCAGCAGCCCCCAGGGGAACAATAATTCACCCCTCCACTTT
CDR3aa: CASSPQGNNNSPLHF

j_gene: TRBJ2-3
v_gene: TRBV20-1
abundance: .
d_gene: TRBD2
CDR3nt: TGCAGTGCTAGTTTAGGGACTAGCGGGGGAAAGAGAGATACGCAGTATTTT
CDR3aa: CSASLGTSGGKRDTQYF

j_gene: TRBJ2-3
v_gene: TRBV5-8
abundance: few
d_gene: TRBD1
CDR3nt: TGTGCCATGCTCCGGGACAGGGCTGGCACAGATACGCAGTATTTT
CDR3aa: CAMLRDRAGTDTQYF

j_gene: TRBJ2-2
v_gene: TRBV30
abundance: .
d_gene: TRBD1
CDR3nt: TGTGCCTGGAGTGGACAGGGGGGCACCGGGGAGCTGTTTTTT
CDR3aa: CAWSGQGGTGELFF

j_gene: TRBJ1-4
v_gene: TRBV5-1
abundance: .
d_gene: .
CDR3nt: TGCGCCAGCAGCTTGGGGTCTCATCAGGAAAAACTGTTTTTT
CDR3aa: CASSLGSHQEKLFF

j_gene: TRBJ2-1
v_gene: TRBV19
abundance: .
d_gene: .
CDR3nt: TGTGCCAGTAGCGGGACACTATACAATGAGCAGTTCTTC
CDR3aa: CASSGTLYNEQFF

j_gene: TRBJ1-6
v_gene: TRBV28
abundance: medium-sized
d_gene: .
CDR3nt: TGTGCCAGCAGTTTGCGGTTTGGGTCCAAAAATACGCGAGTGGATTCACCCCTCCACTTT
CDR3aa: CASSLRFGSKNTRVDSPLHF

j_gene: TRBJ2-5
v_gene: TRBV19
abundance: .
d_gene: .
CDR3nt: TGTGCCAGTAGTTTCTCTAGGGGAAGGGGACAAGAGACCCAGTACTTC
CDR3aa: CASSFSRGRGQETQYF

j_gene: TRBJ2-7
v_gene: TRBV3-1/TRBV3-2
abundance: few
d_gene: .
CDR3nt: TGTGCCAGCAGCCAAGAGGCGGGCGTGTACTTC
CDR3aa: CASSQEAGVYF

j_gene: TRBJ2-3
v_gene: TRBV12-5
abundance: .
d_gene: TRBD2
CDR3nt: TGTGCTAGTGCCCGTAGCGGGAGCACAGATACGCAGTATTTT
CDR3aa: CASARSGSTDTQYF

j_gene: TRBJ1-4
v_gene: TRBV5-1
abundance: .
d_gene: .
CDR3nt: TGCGCCAGCAGCTTGACGCGGCAGGGCGAAAAACTGTTTTTT
CDR3aa: CASSLTRQGEKLFF

j_gene: TRBJ2-3
v_gene: TRBV12-3/TRBV12-4
abundance: .
d_gene: .
CDR3nt: TGTGCCAGCAGTTCCGGAGGTACGCAGTATTTT
CDR3aa: CASSSGGTQYF

j_gene: TRBJ2-3
v_gene: TRBV2
abundance: .
d_gene: .
CDR3nt: TGTGCCAGCAGTAGTACACAGAGCACAGATACGCAGTATTTT
CDR3aa: CASSSTQSTDTQYF

j_gene: TRBJ2-7
v_gene: TRBV25-1
abundance: .
d_gene: .
CDR3nt: TGTGCCAGCAGTGTTACGGGGACCTACGAGCAGTACTTC
CDR3aa: CASSVTGTYEQYF

j_gene: TRBJ2-7
v_gene: TRBV2
abundance: .
d_gene: .
CDR3nt: TGTGCCAGCAGCCTTGAACAGGGTTCCGAGCAGTACTTC
CDR3aa: CASSLEQGSEQYF